The clone carrying this T cell receptor (beta chain) was found a few times. The ends were cut back, 7 bases at V and 1 base at J, with 8 bases in the middle. From germline, CDR1 is WSHSY and CDR2 SAAADI. This CDR3 is 12 amino acids long. This entry belongs to a study of T cell changes during pregnancy in multiple sclerosis. Profiled with immunoSEQ multiplex PCR; TCRdb holds only in-frame clones, not every one. There are 70,000 to 75,000 clones in the sample; 88% occur only once, and less than 4% lies in the top ten. The chain couples TRBV10-2 to TRBJ2-7, with unresolved D. This clonotype was obtained from a female donor with multiple sclerosis, enrolled in a pregnancy study. The sample consisted of peripheral blood, taken before pregnancy. Here the CDR3 reads CASKAGSYEQYF. The CDR3 region has the DNA TGCGCCAGCAAGGCAGGTTCCTACGAGCAGTACTTC.